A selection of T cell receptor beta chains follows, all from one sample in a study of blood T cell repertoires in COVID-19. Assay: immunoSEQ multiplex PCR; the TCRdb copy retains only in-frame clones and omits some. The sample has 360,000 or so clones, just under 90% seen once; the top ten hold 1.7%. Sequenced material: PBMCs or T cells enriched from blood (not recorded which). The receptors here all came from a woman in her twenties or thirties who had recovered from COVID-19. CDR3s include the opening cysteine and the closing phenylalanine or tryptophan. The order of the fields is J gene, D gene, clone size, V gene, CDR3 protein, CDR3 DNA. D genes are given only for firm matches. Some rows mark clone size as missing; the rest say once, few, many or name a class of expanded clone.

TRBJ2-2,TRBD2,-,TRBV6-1,CASSVASGGSPTNTGELFF,TGTGCCAGCAGTGTTGCTAGCGGGGGGTCCCCCACGAACACCGGGGAGCTGTTTTTT
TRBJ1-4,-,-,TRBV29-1,CSVAHPGSRNEKLFF,TGCAGCGTAGCCCACCCAGGGTCCCGAAATGAAAAACTGTTTTTT
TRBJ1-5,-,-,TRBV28,CASSPDYSNQPQHF,TGTGCCAGCAGTCCAGATTATAGCAATCAGCCCCAGCATTTT
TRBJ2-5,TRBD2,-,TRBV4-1,CASSRPTSGGETQYF,TGCGCCAGCAGCCGCCCCACTAGCGGAGGAGAGACCCAGTACTTC
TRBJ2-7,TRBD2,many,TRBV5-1,CASSRGTLGLAGGYEQYF,TGCGCCAGCAGCCGAGGGACATTGGGACTAGCGGGAGGGTACGAGCAGTACTTC
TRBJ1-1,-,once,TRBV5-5,CASSSRGPGGNTEAFF,TGTGCCAGCAGCTCTCGCGGACCTGGAGGGAACACTGAAGCTTTCTTT
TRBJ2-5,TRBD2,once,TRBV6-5,CASSSGRETQYF,TGTGCCAGCAGTAGCGGGAGAGAGACCCAGTACTTC
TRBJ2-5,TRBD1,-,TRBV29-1,CSVRQGETQYF,TGCAGCGTTCGACAGGGGGAGACCCAGTACTTC
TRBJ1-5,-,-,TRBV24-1,CATSDSGQLTSNQPQHF,TGTGCCACCAGTGATTCCGGACAACTAACCAGCAATCAGCCCCAGCATTTT
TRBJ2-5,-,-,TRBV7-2,CASSLGPETQYF,TGTGCCAGCAGCTTAGGGCCGGAGACCCAGTACTTC
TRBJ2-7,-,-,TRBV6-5,CASKWDSHSYEQYF,TGTGCCAGCAAGTGGGACTCACACTCCTACGAGCAGTACTTC
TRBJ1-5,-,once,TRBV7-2,CASSLAAVWQPQHF,TGTGCCAGCAGCTTAGCCGCGGTTTGGCAGCCCCAGCATTTT
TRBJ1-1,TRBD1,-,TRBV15,CATSSAPGQGNTEAFF,TGTGCCACCAGCAGCGCTCCGGGACAGGGGAACACTGAAGCTTTCTTT
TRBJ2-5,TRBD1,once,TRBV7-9,CASSSGQVVQETQYF,TGTGCCAGCAGCTCAGGACAGGTTGTCCAAGAGACCCAGTACTTC
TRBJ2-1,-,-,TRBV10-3,CAISESTGSGEQFF,TGTGCCATCAGTGAGTCGACCGGTTCGGGTGAGCAGTTCTTC
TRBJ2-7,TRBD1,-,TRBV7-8,CASSSTGFFYEQYF,TGTGCCAGCAGCTCGACAGGGTTCTTCTACGAGCAGTACTTC
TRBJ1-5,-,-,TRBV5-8,CASSPGEAKNSNQPQHF,TGTGCCAGCAGCCCCGGGGAGGCAAAGAACAGCAATCAGCCCCAGCATTTT
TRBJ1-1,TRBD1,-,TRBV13,CASSGRQGSTEAFF,TGTGCCAGCAGCGGCCGACAGGGGTCCACTGAAGCTTTCTTT
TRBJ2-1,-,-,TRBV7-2,CASSLARDSHEQFF,TGTGCCAGCAGCTTAGCCCGGGACTCACATGAGCAGTTCTTC
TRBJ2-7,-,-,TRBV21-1,CASRAHFRDRGPYEQYF,TGTGCCAGCAGAGCTCATTTCCGGGACAGGGGTCCTTACGAGCAGTACTTC
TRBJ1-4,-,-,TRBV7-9,CASSLPGTNEKLFF,TGTGCCAGCAGCTTACCAGGGACTAATGAAAAACTGTTTTTT
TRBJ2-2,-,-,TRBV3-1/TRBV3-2,CASSQYTEPGELFF,TGTGCCAGCAGCCAATATACAGAACCCGGGGAGCTGTTTTTT
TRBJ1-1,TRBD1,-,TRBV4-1,CASSPAPRTGSNTEAFF,TGCGCCAGCAGCCCCGCGCCCCGGACAGGGTCGAACACTGAAGCTTTCTTT
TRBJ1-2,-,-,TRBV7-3,CASSRDSSNYGYTF,TGTGCCAGCAGCCGGGACTCCTCAAACTATGGCTACACCTTC
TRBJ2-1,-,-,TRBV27,CASSSGNNEQFF,TGTGCCAGCAGTTCAGGGAACAATGAGCAGTTCTTC
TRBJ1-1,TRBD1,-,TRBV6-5,CASGRGSFTEAFF,TGTGCCAGCGGCAGGGGGTCTTTCACTGAAGCTTTCTTT
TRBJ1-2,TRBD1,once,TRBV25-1,CASSGRDRGIYGYTF,TGTGCCAGCAGTGGCCGGGACAGGGGCATCTATGGCTACACCTTC
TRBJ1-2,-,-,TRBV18,CASSPTRHLGDYGYTF,TGTGCCAGCTCACCAACGAGACACCTAGGGGACTATGGCTACACCTTC
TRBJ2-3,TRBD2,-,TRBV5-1,CASSLAIAGATDTQYF,TGCGCCAGCAGCTTGGCGATAGCGGGGGCAACAGATACGCAGTATTTT
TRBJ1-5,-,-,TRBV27,CASSFRQTGYSNQPQHF,TGTGCCAGCAGTTTCAGACAGACGGGCTATAGCAATCAGCCCCAGCATTTT
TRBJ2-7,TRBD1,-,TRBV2,CASSGLQEGAEQYF,TGTGCCAGCAGTGGCCTCCAAGAGGGGGCCGAGCAGTACTTC
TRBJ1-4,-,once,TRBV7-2,CASSLGQAIGSEKLFF,TGTGCCAGCAGCCTCGGCCAGGCTATAGGAAGTGAAAAACTGTTTTTT
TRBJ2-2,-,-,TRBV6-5,CASTLGLLNTGELFF,TGTGCCAGCACCCTGGGACTTCTGAACACCGGGGAGCTGTTTTTT